These T cell receptor beta chains were read from a single sample in a study of cytomegalovirus exposure and HLA in healthy donors. The table came from immunoSEQ multiplex PCR; TCRdb's copy has only in-frame clones and leaves some out. The sample shows about 49,000 clones, about 90% of them seen only once. The sequencing input was PBMCs. The receptors here all came from a man younger than 35 in good health and CMV-seronegative. Each CDR3 is given with its conserved first and last residue. The D gene is left open where the match is weak. Size tells how often a clone was seen (once, few, many) or the class of an expanded clone, and some rows leave it out.

CASSFQRELRRQFF | TGTGCCAGCAGCTTCCAGCGGGAGCTCCGACGGCAGTTCTTC | TRBV5-6 | TRBD2 | . | TRBJ2-1
CAWRHRTSGYNEQFF | TGTGCCTGGAGACACCGGACTAGCGGTTACAATGAGCAGTTCTTC | TRBV30 | TRBD2 | . | TRBJ2-1
CASSIPSDSLGNEQFF | TGTGCCAGCTCAATCCCGTCGGACTCACTGGGCAATGAGCAGTTCTTC | TRBV18 | . | once | TRBJ2-1
CAISDTQGGPYNEQFF | TGTGCCATCAGTGATACGCAGGGAGGCCCCTACAATGAGCAGTTCTTC | TRBV10-3 | . | . | TRBJ2-1
CASSAGGATNEKLFF | TGTGCCAGCAGCGCCGGGGGTGCAACTAATGAAAAACTGTTTTTT | TRBV11-3 | . | . | TRBJ1-4
CASSSVLSWDRGYGYTF | TGTGCCAGCAGCAGTGTTTTGTCGTGGGACAGGGGATATGGCTACACCTTC | TRBV21-1 | . | . | TRBJ1-2
CASSLLDSGRGDTQYF | TGTGCCAGCAGTCTGCTCGATAGCGGGAGGGGAGATACGCAGTATTTT | TRBV2 | TRBD2 | . | TRBJ2-3
CASSPDYVSYEQYF | TGTGCCAGCAGCCCGGACTACGTCTCCTACGAGCAGTACTTC | TRBV6-5 | . | . | TRBJ2-7
CASSREDRANQPQHF | TGTGCCAGCAGCCGAGAAGACCGAGCGAATCAGCCCCAGCATTTT | TRBV4-2 | . | . | TRBJ1-5
CASSSTGGYTDTQYF | TGTGCCAGTAGCAGTACAGGGGGGTACACAGATACGCAGTATTTT | TRBV19 | TRBD1 | . | TRBJ2-3
CASSFLGQGSTDTQYF | TGCGCCAGCAGCTTCCTGGGACAGGGGTCCACAGATACGCAGTATTTT | TRBV5-1 | TRBD1 | . | TRBJ2-3
CASSYSPSPGNYGYTF | TGTGCCAGCAGTTACTCCCCCTCTCCAGGGAACTATGGCTACACCTTC | TRBV6-5 | . | . | TRBJ1-2
CASSPLPRGKDTEAFF | TGTGCCAGCAGCCCCCTCCCTCGGGGAAAGGACACTGAAGCTTTCTTT | TRBV7-9 | . | . | TRBJ1-1
CASSKTGTQSTDTQYF | TGTGCCAGTAGTAAAACCGGGACACAGAGCACAGATACGCAGTATTTT | TRBV19 | . | . | TRBJ2-3
CASSPPAGLQILKQFF | TGTGCCAGCAGCCCGCCGGCGGGACTGCAGATATTGAAGCAGTTCTTC | TRBV5-4 | . | . | TRBJ2-1
CASSSKPGQGLYEQYF | TGTGCCAGCAGCTCGAAACCGGGACAGGGGTTGTACGAGCAGTACTTC | TRBV5-6 | TRBD1 | . | TRBJ2-7
CASSWTGTGYEQYF | TGTGCCAGCAGTTGGACCGGGACAGGCTACGAGCAGTACTTC | TRBV25-1 | TRBD1 | . | TRBJ2-7
CASSVGGRAETQYF | TGTGCCAGCAGCGTAGGCGGCAGGGCCGAGACCCAGTACTTC | TRBV9 | . | . | TRBJ2-5
CASSLGLGGTDTQYF | TGCGCCAGCAGCTTGGGACTAGGGGGCACAGATACGCAGTATTTT | TRBV5-1 | . | few | TRBJ2-3
CASSTLRLAGGTDTQYF | TGTGCCAGTAGTACTCTCCGACTAGCGGGAGGGACAGATACGCAGTATTTT | TRBV19 | TRBD2 | . | TRBJ2-3
CASRTGGIYGYTF | TGTGCCTCGAGGACAGGGGGCATCTATGGCTACACCTTC | TRBV30 | TRBD1 | . | TRBJ1-2
CASSAPPAGGQETQYF | TGTGCCAGCAGCGCCCCGCCAGCGGGAGGGCAGGAGACCCAGTACTTC | TRBV9 | TRBD2 | . | TRBJ2-5
CASSLGDRAYEQYF | TGCGCCAGCAGCTTGGGTGACAGGGCTTACGAGCAGTACTTC | TRBV5-1 | TRBD1 | once | TRBJ2-7
CASSLGVAGGGVTYEQYF | TGCGCCAGCAGCCTCGGGGTAGCGGGAGGGGGGGTTACCTACGAGCAGTACTTC | TRBV4-1 | TRBD2 | . | TRBJ2-7
CASSSPLGASSYNEQFF | TGTGCCAGCAGTTCCCCCTTGGGAGCAAGCTCCTACAATGAGCAGTTCTTC | TRBV27 | . | . | TRBJ2-1
CASSLMRSSYEQYF | TGTGCCAGCAGTTTAATGAGGAGCTCCTACGAGCAGTACTTC | TRBV28 | . | . | TRBJ2-7
CASSESGANVLTF | TGTGCCAGCAGTGAGTCGGGGGCCAACGTCCTGACTTTC | TRBV2 | . | . | TRBJ2-6
CASSGSGLGTSVSEQYF | TGCGCCAGCAGCGGTTCGGGGCTTGGGACTAGCGTATCCGAGCAGTACTTC | TRBV5-1 | TRBD2 | . | TRBJ2-7
CASSLYQFNQPQHF | TGTGCCAGCAGTTTATACCAGTTCAATCAGCCCCAGCATTTT | TRBV27 | . | . | TRBJ1-5
CASSSGTDPPHGQQYF | TGTGCCAGCAGCTCGGGAACGGATCCTCCCCATGGCCAGCAGTACTTC | TRBV13 | . | . | TRBJ2-7
CASSFPETGDSYEQYF | TGTGCCAGCAGCTTTCCTGAGACAGGGGACTCCTACGAGCAGTACTTC | TRBV7-9 | TRBD1 | once | TRBJ2-7
CSVVRGRETQYF | TGCAGCGTTGTAAGGGGCCGGGAGACCCAGTACTTC | TRBV29-1 | . | . | TRBJ2-5
CASSGDLRSGDTQYF | TGTGCCAGCAGCGGCGACCTCAGGAGCGGGGATACGCAGTATTTT | TRBV9 | . | once | TRBJ2-3
CASSVRPSGSGSSYNEQFF | TGTGCCAGCAGCGTAAGGCCCTCTGGAAGCGGGAGTTCCTACAATGAGCAGTTCTTC | TRBV9 | TRBD2 | . | TRBJ2-1
CASSNYLGSNTGELFF | TGTGCCAGCAGTAACTACCTAGGGAGCAACACCGGGGAGCTGTTTTTT | TRBV28 | . | . | TRBJ2-2
CASRWGDRGNEQFF | TGTGCCAGCAGATGGGGAGACAGGGGGAATGAGCAGTTCTTC | TRBV28 | TRBD1 | . | TRBJ2-1
CASSPPGTVTGETQYF | TGTGCCAGCAGCCCCCCCGGGACGGTCACAGGGGAGACCCAGTACTTC | TRBV9 | . | . | TRBJ2-5
CASSLVTGIFDTQYF | TGCGCCAGCAGCTTGGTAACAGGAATCTTTGATACGCAGTATTTT | TRBV5-1 | . | . | TRBJ2-3
CASSLAGVGANVLTF | TGTGCCAGCAGCCTAGCAGGGGTTGGGGCCAACGTCCTGACTTTC | TRBV7-9 | . | . | TRBJ2-6
CASSSTGTSRGETQYF | TGTGCCAGCAGCTCCACCGGGACTAGCAGGGGCGAGACCCAGTACTTC | TRBV11-2 | TRBD2 | . | TRBJ2-5
CASSERSYEQYF | TGTGCCAGCAGTGAGAGGTCCTACGAGCAGTACTTC | TRBV2 | . | . | TRBJ2-7
CASSVDRDTQYF | TGTGCCAGCAGCGTAGATAGAGATACGCAGTATTTT | TRBV9 | . | . | TRBJ2-3
CASSPSQNGYTF | TGTGCCAGCTCACCGTCTCAGAATGGCTACACCTTC | TRBV18 | . | . | TRBJ1-2
CASGTGGTQETQYF | TGTGCCTCAGGAACAGGGGGAACCCAAGAGACCCAGTACTTC | TRBV10-3 | TRBD1 | . | TRBJ2-5
CASRLGAGAGNTIYF | TGTGCCAGCAGGCTTGGAGCGGGGGCTGGAAACACCATATATTTT | TRBV6-5 | . | . | TRBJ1-3
CASRLACEPVKQYF | TGTGCAAGTCGCTTAGCTTGTGAGCCCGTCAAGCAGTACTTC | TRBV12-2 | . | . | TRBJ2-7
CASSRGQPAKNIQYF | TGTGCCAGCAGTCGGGGACAGCCAGCCAAAAACATTCAGTACTTC | TRBV27 | TRBD1 | . | TRBJ2-4
CAWIKTGAAIYSNQPQHF | TGTGCCTGGATTAAGACAGGAGCGGCAATCTATAGCAATCAGCCCCAGCATTTT | TRBV30 | . | . | TRBJ1-5
CASSSGDEDEQFF | TGCGCCAGCAGCTCCGGGGATGAGGATGAGCAGTTCTTC | TRBV5-1 | . | . | TRBJ2-1
CASSDGLLRGSYEQYF | TGCGCCAGCAGCGATGGACTATTAAGGGGCTCCTACGAGCAGTACTTC | TRBV5-1 | . | . | TRBJ2-7
CASSRGRSEETQYF | TGTGCCAGCAGCCGAGGTCGTTCGGAAGAGACCCAGTACTTC | TRBV7-2 | . | . | TRBJ2-5
CASSRGQPPNEQFF | TGCGCCAGCAGCAGGGGACAGCCCCCCAATGAGCAGTTCTTC | TRBV5-1 | TRBD1 | . | TRBJ2-1
CASSGGINEQFF | TGTGCCAGCAGCGGAGGCATCAATGAGCAGTTCTTC | TRBV9 | . | . | TRBJ2-1